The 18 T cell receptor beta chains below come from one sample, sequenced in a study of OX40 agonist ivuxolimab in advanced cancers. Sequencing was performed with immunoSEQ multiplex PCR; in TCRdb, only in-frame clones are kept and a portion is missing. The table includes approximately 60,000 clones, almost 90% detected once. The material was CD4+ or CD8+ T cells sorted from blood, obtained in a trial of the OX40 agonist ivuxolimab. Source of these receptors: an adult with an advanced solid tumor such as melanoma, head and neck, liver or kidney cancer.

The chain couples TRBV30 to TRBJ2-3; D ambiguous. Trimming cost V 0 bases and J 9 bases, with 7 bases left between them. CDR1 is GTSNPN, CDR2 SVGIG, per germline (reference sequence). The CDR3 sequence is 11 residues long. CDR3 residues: CAWSVMWTQYF. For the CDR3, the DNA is TGTGCCTGGAGTGTTATGTGGACGCAGTATTTT.

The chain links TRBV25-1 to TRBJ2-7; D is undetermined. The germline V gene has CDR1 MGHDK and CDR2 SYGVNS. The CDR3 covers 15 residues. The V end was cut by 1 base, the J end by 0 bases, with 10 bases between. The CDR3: CASSEFGLSSYEQYF. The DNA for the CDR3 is TGTGCCAGCAGTGAATTTGGCCTCAGCTCCTACGAGCAGTACTTC.

In nucleotides, the CDR3 is TGCAGTGCTAGCAGGGATACGCAGTATTTT. It specifies CSASRDTQYF. The chain employs TRBV20-1 and TRBJ2-3; the D is unclear. Germline lookup yields CDR1 DFQATT and CDR2 SNEGSKA (reference sequence). V lost 3 bases and J lost 6, with 4 bases in between. There are 10 residues in the CDR3.

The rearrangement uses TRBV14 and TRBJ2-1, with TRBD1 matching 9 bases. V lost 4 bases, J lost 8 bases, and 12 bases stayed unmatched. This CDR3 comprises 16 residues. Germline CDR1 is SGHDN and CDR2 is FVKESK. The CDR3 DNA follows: TGTGCCAGCAGCCGGAACGGGGACAGGGTCACCGATGAGCAGTTCTTC. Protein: CASSRNGDRVTDEQFF.

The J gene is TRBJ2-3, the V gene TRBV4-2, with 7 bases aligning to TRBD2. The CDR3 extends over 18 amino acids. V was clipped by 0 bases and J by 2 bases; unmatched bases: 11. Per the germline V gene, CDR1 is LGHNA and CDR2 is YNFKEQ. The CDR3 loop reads CASSQDMGGRGLTDTQYF. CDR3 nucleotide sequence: TGTGCCAGCAGCCAAGATATGGGGGGGAGGGGACTCACAGATACGCAGTATTTT.

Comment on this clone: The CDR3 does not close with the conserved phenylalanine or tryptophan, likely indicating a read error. CDR3 protein: CASSLALSHLSSYEQYP. The CDR3 bases are TGCGCCAGCAGCTTGGCCCTTAGTCATCTTAGCTCCTACGAGCAGTACCCC. J is TRBJ2-7 and V is TRBV5-1; no definite D call. The CDR3 runs to 17 residues. Germline CDR1 and CDR2: SGHRS and YFSETQ. V was cut by 0 bases and J by 0 bases, with 16 bases left in between.

The CDR3 sequence: CASSNDRRGTEAFF. CDR3 sequence (DNA): TGTGCCAGCAGCAACGACAGGCGGGGGACTGAAGCTTTCTTT. The chain carries TRBV9 and TRBJ1-1, with D perhaps matching TRBD1 (6 bases). The CDR3 length is 14 residues. Looked up from germline, CDR1 is SGDLS and CDR2 is YYNGEE. The ends were cut back, 4 bases at V and 5 bases at J, with 15 bases in the middle.

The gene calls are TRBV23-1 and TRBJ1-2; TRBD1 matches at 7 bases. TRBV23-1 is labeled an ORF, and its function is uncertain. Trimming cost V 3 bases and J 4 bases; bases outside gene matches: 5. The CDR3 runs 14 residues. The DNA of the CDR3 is TGCGCCAGCAGTCACCCGGGACAGCCCTATGGCTACACCTTC. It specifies CASSHPGQPYGYTF.

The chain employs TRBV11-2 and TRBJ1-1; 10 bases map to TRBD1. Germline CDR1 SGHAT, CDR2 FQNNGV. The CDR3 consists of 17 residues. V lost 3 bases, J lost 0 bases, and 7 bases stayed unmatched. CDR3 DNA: TGTGCCAGCAGCTTCCTCGGGACAGGGGTGATGAACACTGAAGCTTTCTTT. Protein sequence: CASSFLGTGVMNTEAFF.

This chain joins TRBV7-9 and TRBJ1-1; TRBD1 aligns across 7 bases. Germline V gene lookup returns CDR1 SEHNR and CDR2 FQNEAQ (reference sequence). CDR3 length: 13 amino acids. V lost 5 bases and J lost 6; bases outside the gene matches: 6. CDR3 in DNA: TGTGCCAGCAGCAAATCAGGGACAGCTGAAGCTTTCTTT. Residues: CASSKSGTAEAFF.

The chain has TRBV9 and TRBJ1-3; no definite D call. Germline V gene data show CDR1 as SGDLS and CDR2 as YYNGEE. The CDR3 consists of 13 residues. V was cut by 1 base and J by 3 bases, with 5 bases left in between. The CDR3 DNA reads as TGTGCCAGCAGCGTACCCCATGGAAACACCATATATTTT. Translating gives CASSVPHGNTIYF.

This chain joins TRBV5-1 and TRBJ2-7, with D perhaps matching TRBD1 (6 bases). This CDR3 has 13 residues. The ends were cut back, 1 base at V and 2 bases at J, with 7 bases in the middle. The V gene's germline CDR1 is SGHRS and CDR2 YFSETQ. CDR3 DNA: TGCGCCAGCAGCTTGAGACAGGCCTACGAGCAGTACTTC. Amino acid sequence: CASSLRQAYEQYF.

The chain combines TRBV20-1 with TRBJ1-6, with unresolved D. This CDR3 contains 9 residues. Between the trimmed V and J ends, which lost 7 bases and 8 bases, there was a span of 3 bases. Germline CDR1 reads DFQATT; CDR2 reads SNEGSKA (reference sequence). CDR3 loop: CSVDSPLHF. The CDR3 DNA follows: TGCAGTGTTGATTCACCCCTCCACTTT.

The CDR3 DNA sequence: TGTGCCAGCAGTTTTACCCTAGCGGGAGCTTGGGACAATGAGCAGTTCTTC. It specifies CASSFTLAGAWDNEQFF. V usage is TRBV28 and J usage is TRBJ2-1, with TRBD2 matching 10 bases. In germline, CDR1 is MDHEN, CDR2 SYDVKM. The CDR3 is 17 residues long. Trimming cost V 3 bases and J 5 bases; bases outside gene matches: 10.

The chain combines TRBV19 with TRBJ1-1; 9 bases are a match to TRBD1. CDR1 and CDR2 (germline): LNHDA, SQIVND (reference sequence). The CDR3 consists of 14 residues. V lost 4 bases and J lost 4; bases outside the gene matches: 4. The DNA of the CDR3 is TGTGCCAGTAGTAAGGACAGGGGAACCACTGAAGCTTTCTTT. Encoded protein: CASSKDRGTTEAFF.

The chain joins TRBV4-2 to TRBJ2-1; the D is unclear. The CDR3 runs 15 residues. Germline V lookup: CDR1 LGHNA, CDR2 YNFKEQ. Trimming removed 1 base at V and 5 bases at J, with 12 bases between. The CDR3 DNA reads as TGTGCCAGCAGCCAAGGGCCGCTCCCCCACAATGAGCAGTTCTTC. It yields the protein CASSQGPLPHNEQFF.

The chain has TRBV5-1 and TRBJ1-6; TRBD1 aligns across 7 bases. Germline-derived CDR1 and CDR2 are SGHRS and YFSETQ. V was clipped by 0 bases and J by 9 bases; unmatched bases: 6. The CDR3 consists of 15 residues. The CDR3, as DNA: TGCGCCAGCAGCTTGGGGGACAGTAAGACTTCACCCCTCCACTTT. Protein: CASSLGDSKTSPLHF.

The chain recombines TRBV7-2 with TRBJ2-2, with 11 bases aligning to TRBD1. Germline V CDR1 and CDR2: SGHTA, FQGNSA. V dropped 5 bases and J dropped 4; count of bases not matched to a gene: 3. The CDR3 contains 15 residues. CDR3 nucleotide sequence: TGTGCCAGCAGCCCTGGACAGGGGGCCACCGGGGAGCTGTTTTTT. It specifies CASSPGQGATGELFF. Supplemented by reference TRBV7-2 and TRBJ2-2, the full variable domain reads GAGVSQSPSNKVTEKGKDVELRCDPISGHTALYWYRQSLGQGLEFLIYFQGNSAPDKSGLPSDRFSAERTGGSVSTLTIQRTQQEDSAVYLCASSPGQGATGELFFGEGSRLTVL.